This TCR beta chain was captured in a study of blood T cell repertoires in COVID-19. For the study at large: There were acute and convalescent COVID-19 samples, and they came from the United States, Italy and Spain.

This CDR3 is built from 13 residues. Germline lookup yields CDR1 LNHNV and CDR2 YYDKDF (reference sequence). The V end was cut by 3 bases, the J end by 3 bases, with 6 bases between. TCRdb keeps only in-frame clones here, not all; method: immunoSEQ multiplex PCR. The sample carries over 250,000 clones, approximately 89% recorded once. Material for sequencing was PBMCs or T cells enriched from blood (not recorded which). V gene TRBV15 combines with J gene TRBJ1-5; D uncertain. This TCR was recovered from a woman aged 60-75 years who had recovered from COVID-19. The CDR3 DNA reads TGTGCCACCAGCAGCGACACCAATCAGCCCCAGCATTTT. This encodes CATSSDTNQPQHF.